This record concerns one T cell receptor beta chain sequence. Its matching antigen is unknown. Other DNA sequences in this specimen translate into the identical CDR3. The data originate from a study of shared clonotypes between healthy human individuals. Every one of the donors was a Caucasian adult that lived in Nashville, Tennessee. Study-level findings and limits: Inspection by rarefaction showed sorted-subset sequencing to be incomplete despite large depth. Sample collection involved blood only; tissue repertoires are likely different.

Some clones are missing from TCRdb's copy, which holds only in-frame ones; the method was immunoSEQ multiplex PCR. The data contain approximately 530,000 clones, approximately 95% of them singletons. The germline gives CDR1 MGHDK, CDR2 SYGVNS. The CDR3 consists of 11 residues. Trimming took off 2 bases at V and 4 bases at J, with 3 bases between the two ends. Sequencing was performed on naive CD4+ T cells sorted from blood. Subset reported: CD45RA+ positively selected. V and J are TRBV25-1 and TRBJ2-7; D gene uncertain. The TCR originated in a woman between 25 and 40 years old in good health. CDR3 in DNA: TGTGCCAGCAGTGAAAATTACGAGCAGTACTTC. This sequence encodes CASSENYEQYF.